The rows below give T cell receptor beta chains drawn from one sample of a study of blood T cell repertoires in COVID-19. Data came from immunoSEQ multiplex PCR; TCRdb stores just in-frame clones and leaves some out. This sample has 95,000 to 110,000 clones, with 89% found just once. Sequenced: peripheral blood. The origin of the receptors is a woman aged 55-75 years with acute or convalescent COVID-19. Both conserved end residues are part of each CDR3. Fields, in order: D gene, V gene, J gene, clone size, CDR3 protein, CDR3 DNA. A D gene is named only where the DNA matches it firmly. The listing skips clone size in some rows; elsewhere it reads once, few, many or a size class.

d_gene: NA
v_gene: TRBV2
j_gene: TRBJ1-3
abundance: NA
CDR3aa: CASSRAGNTIYF
CDR3nt: TGTGCCAGCAGCCGAGCTGGAAACACCATATATTTT

d_gene: NA
v_gene: TRBV5-4
j_gene: TRBJ1-6
abundance: NA
CDR3aa: CASRTGLGSPLHF
CDR3nt: TGTGCCAGCAGGACGGGGTTAGGGTCACCCCTCCACTTT

d_gene: TRBD1
v_gene: TRBV18
j_gene: TRBJ1-2
abundance: NA
CDR3aa: CASSPRGTGTDYGYTF
CDR3nt: TGTGCCAGCTCACCACGGGGGACAGGGACTGACTATGGCTACACCTTC

d_gene: NA
v_gene: TRBV6-5
j_gene: TRBJ2-3
abundance: NA
CDR3aa: CASSWVRPDTQYF
CDR3nt: TGTGCCAGCAGTTGGGTCAGGCCAGATACGCAGTATTTT

d_gene: TRBD1
v_gene: TRBV11-2
j_gene: TRBJ1-2
abundance: once
CDR3aa: CASSSPGQPYGYTF
CDR3nt: TGTGCCAGCAGCTCGCCGGGACAGCCCTATGGCTACACCTTC

d_gene: TRBD2
v_gene: TRBV3-1/TRBV3-2
j_gene: TRBJ2-5
abundance: NA
CDR3aa: CASSQEERVRGAQYF
CDR3nt: TGTGCCAGCAGCCAAGAAGAGCGGGTCCGGGGGGCCCAGTACTTC

d_gene: TRBD1
v_gene: TRBV7-2
j_gene: TRBJ2-5
abundance: NA
CDR3aa: CASSLWDRGRETQYF
CDR3nt: TGTGCCAGCAGCTTATGGGACAGGGGGAGGGAGACCCAGTACTTC

d_gene: TRBD2
v_gene: TRBV20-1
j_gene: TRBJ2-7
abundance: NA
CDR3aa: CSASSPGGTYEQYF
CDR3nt: TGCAGTGCTAGTAGTCCCGGGGGGACCTACGAGCAGTACTTC

d_gene: NA
v_gene: TRBV18
j_gene: TRBJ1-1
abundance: NA
CDR3aa: CASSPNSQGENTEAFF
CDR3nt: TGTGCCAGCTCACCTAACTCACAGGGCGAGAACACTGAAGCTTTCTTT

d_gene: TRBD2
v_gene: TRBV6-2/TRBV6-3
j_gene: TRBJ2-3
abundance: NA
CDR3aa: CASSVLAGGGTSTDTQYF
CDR3nt: TGTGCCAGCAGTGTACTAGCGGGGGGGGGTACTAGCACAGATACGCAGTATTTT

d_gene: TRBD2
v_gene: TRBV4-2
j_gene: TRBJ2-2
abundance: few
CDR3aa: CASSQDSGRAGGELFF
CDR3nt: TGTGCCAGCAGCCAAGATAGCGGGAGGGCCGGCGGGGAGCTGTTTTTT

d_gene: NA
v_gene: TRBV10-3
j_gene: TRBJ1-5
abundance: NA
CDR3aa: CATRRDNQPQHF
CDR3nt: TGTGCCACCCGACGGGACAATCAGCCCCAGCATTTT

d_gene: TRBD2
v_gene: TRBV14
j_gene: TRBJ2-1
abundance: NA
CDR3aa: CASSQISGRVNNEQFF
CDR3nt: TGTGCCAGCAGCCAGATAAGCGGGAGAGTAAACAATGAGCAGTTCTTC

d_gene: TRBD1
v_gene: TRBV10-3
j_gene: TRBJ1-2
abundance: NA
CDR3aa: CATAPGTGNGYTF
CDR3nt: TGTGCCACCGCCCCAGGGACAGGGAATGGCTACACCTTC

d_gene: TRBD2
v_gene: TRBV7-9
j_gene: TRBJ2-3
abundance: few
CDR3aa: CASSSTSGITDTQYF
CDR3nt: TGTGCCAGCAGCTCGACTAGCGGGATTACAGATACGCAGTATTTT

d_gene: TRBD1
v_gene: TRBV5-1
j_gene: TRBJ1-2
abundance: NA
CDR3aa: CASSLDGTGSFYGYTF
CDR3nt: TGCGCCAGCAGCTTGGACGGGACAGGGTCGTTCTATGGCTACACCTTC

d_gene: NA
v_gene: TRBV11-3
j_gene: TRBJ2-1
abundance: NA
CDR3aa: CASSLASWAPYNEQFF
CDR3nt: TGTGCCAGCAGCTTAGCGAGCTGGGCCCCCTACAATGAGCAGTTCTTC

d_gene: NA
v_gene: TRBV2
j_gene: TRBJ2-4
abundance: NA
CDR3aa: CATMKESGAKNIQYF
CDR3nt: TGTGCCACCATGAAGGAGTCCGGCGCCAAAAACATTCAGTACTTC

d_gene: TRBD2
v_gene: TRBV14
j_gene: TRBJ2-5
abundance: NA
CDR3aa: CASSRLGLAGTETQYF
CDR3nt: TGTGCCAGCAGCCGACTCGGCCTAGCGGGAACAGAGACCCAGTACTTC

d_gene: NA
v_gene: TRBV5-1
j_gene: TRBJ1-2
abundance: once
CDR3aa: CASSLDRDGYTF
CDR3nt: TGCGCCAGCAGCCTCGATCGGGATGGCTACACCTTC

d_gene: TRBD2
v_gene: TRBV28
j_gene: TRBJ2-7
abundance: NA
CDR3aa: CASSRGGAGYEQYF
CDR3nt: TGTGCCAGCAGTCGGGGGGGTGCAGGCTACGAGCAGTACTTC

d_gene: NA
v_gene: TRBV2
j_gene: TRBJ1-2
abundance: NA
CDR3aa: CASIVQGLGDYGYTF
CDR3nt: TGTGCCAGCATTGTACAGGGATTGGGGGACTATGGCTACACCTTC

d_gene: NA
v_gene: TRBV5-1
j_gene: TRBJ1-1
abundance: NA
CDR3aa: CASSLHSGTSNTEAFF
CDR3nt: TGCGCCAGCAGCCTCCATTCCGGGACATCGAACACTGAAGCTTTCTTT

d_gene: NA
v_gene: TRBV7-9
j_gene: TRBJ2-3
abundance: NA
CDR3aa: CASSSYYTQYF
CDR3nt: TGTGCCAGCAGCTCCTATTATACGCAGTATTTT

d_gene: NA
v_gene: TRBV5-1
j_gene: TRBJ1-2
abundance: NA
CDR3aa: CASSLTGKGYTF
CDR3nt: TGCGCCAGCAGCTTGACAGGGAAAGGCTACACCTTC

d_gene: TRBD1
v_gene: TRBV29-1
j_gene: TRBJ1-1
abundance: few
CDR3aa: CSVVGTGFIFF
CDR3nt: TGCAGCGTTGTCGGGACAGGGTTTATCTTCTTT

d_gene: TRBD1
v_gene: TRBV7-9
j_gene: TRBJ2-5
abundance: NA
CDR3aa: CASSLAGTGSIGTQYF
CDR3nt: TGTGCCAGCAGCTTAGCCGGGACAGGGTCAATTGGGACCCAGTACTTC

d_gene: NA
v_gene: TRBV6-6
j_gene: TRBJ1-5
abundance: NA
CDR3aa: CASSPQGRSNQPQHF
CDR3nt: TGTGCCAGCAGCCCCCAGGGTAGGAGCAATCAGCCCCAGCATTTT

d_gene: TRBD1
v_gene: TRBV2
j_gene: TRBJ1-2
abundance: NA
CDR3aa: CASSWDRDNYGYTF
CDR3nt: TGTGCCAGCAGTTGGGACAGAGATAACTATGGCTACACCTTC

d_gene: TRBD2
v_gene: TRBV5-1
j_gene: TRBJ2-3
abundance: NA
CDR3aa: CASSSSSGARTDTQYF
CDR3nt: TGCGCCAGCAGCTCTTCTAGCGGGGCCCGGACAGATACGCAGTATTTT

d_gene: NA
v_gene: TRBV5-4
j_gene: TRBJ2-5
abundance: NA
CDR3aa: CASSLGLEGETQYF
CDR3nt: TGTGCCAGCAGCTTGGGCCTAGAGGGCGAGACCCAGTACTTC

d_gene: NA
v_gene: TRBV7-9
j_gene: TRBJ1-1
abundance: NA
CDR3aa: CASSPRWGRRDTEAFF
CDR3nt: TGTGCCAGCAGCCCGCGGTGGGGCCGGAGGGACACTGAAGCTTTCTTT

d_gene: TRBD1
v_gene: TRBV6-6
j_gene: TRBJ1-2
abundance: NA
CDR3aa: CASSFDRGEGYTF
CDR3nt: TGTGCCAGCAGTTTTGACAGGGGGGAAGGCTACACCTTC

d_gene: NA
v_gene: TRBV14
j_gene: TRBJ2-2
abundance: NA
CDR3aa: CASSLLTGFGELFF
CDR3nt: TGTGCCAGCAGCCTATTAACAGGGTTCGGGGAGCTGTTTTTT

d_gene: NA
v_gene: TRBV27
j_gene: TRBJ2-7
abundance: NA
CDR3aa: CASRTRSYEQYF
CDR3nt: TGTGCCAGCAGGACACGCTCCTACGAGCAGTACTTC

d_gene: NA
v_gene: TRBV5-1
j_gene: TRBJ2-5
abundance: NA
CDR3aa: CASSLGGGLQETQYF
CDR3nt: TGCGCCAGCAGCTTGGGCGGTGGACTCCAAGAGACCCAGTACTTC

d_gene: TRBD1
v_gene: TRBV12-3/TRBV12-4
j_gene: TRBJ1-5
abundance: NA
CDR3aa: CASGDRGRPQHF
CDR3nt: TGTGCCAGCGGGGACAGGGGTCGGCCCCAGCATTTT

d_gene: NA
v_gene: TRBV2
j_gene: TRBJ2-3
abundance: NA
CDR3aa: CASSNSPAAYTDTQYF
CDR3nt: TGTGCCAGCAGTAACTCTCCAGCGGCCTACACAGATACGCAGTATTTT

d_gene: NA
v_gene: TRBV6-5
j_gene: TRBJ1-5
abundance: NA
CDR3aa: CASSNRDNQPQHF
CDR3nt: TGTGCCAGCAGTAACAGGGACAATCAGCCCCAGCATTTT

d_gene: NA
v_gene: TRBV2
j_gene: TRBJ1-3
abundance: NA
CDR3aa: CASSAGGIGNTIYF
CDR3nt: TGTGCCAGCAGCGCCGGGGGGATTGGAAACACCATATATTTT

d_gene: TRBD1
v_gene: TRBV6-5
j_gene: TRBJ1-2
abundance: NA
CDR3aa: CASSRDRAGYGYTF
CDR3nt: TGTGCCAGCAGCCGAGACAGGGCCGGCTATGGCTACACCTTC

d_gene: TRBD1
v_gene: TRBV30
j_gene: TRBJ1-1
abundance: NA
CDR3aa: CAWSHHRGNTEAFF
CDR3nt: TGTGCCTGGAGTCACCACAGGGGGAACACTGAAGCTTTCTTT

d_gene: TRBD1
v_gene: TRBV28
j_gene: TRBJ1-6
abundance: NA
CDR3aa: CASRGPQGAGSPLHF
CDR3nt: TGTGCCAGCAGGGGGCCACAGGGGGCGGGCTCACCCCTCCACTTT

d_gene: TRBD1
v_gene: TRBV7-3
j_gene: TRBJ2-7
abundance: few
CDR3aa: CASSLRQGPNYEQYF
CDR3nt: TGTGCCAGCAGCTTACGACAGGGACCTAACTACGAGCAGTACTTC

d_gene: NA
v_gene: TRBV15
j_gene: TRBJ1-2
abundance: NA
CDR3aa: CATSRDKWPRDGYTF
CDR3nt: TGTGCCACCAGCAGAGATAAGTGGCCCCGGGATGGCTACACCTTC

d_gene: NA
v_gene: TRBV2
j_gene: TRBJ1-4
abundance: NA
CDR3aa: CASSRAAVLNEKLFF
CDR3nt: TGTGCCAGCAGCAGAGCGGCAGTCCTTAATGAAAAACTGTTTTTT

d_gene: TRBD1
v_gene: TRBV7-9
j_gene: TRBJ1-1
abundance: NA
CDR3aa: CASSWGTGANTEAFF
CDR3nt: TGTGCCAGCAGCTGGGGGACAGGGGCTAACACTGAAGCTTTCTTT

d_gene: NA
v_gene: TRBV3-1/TRBV3-2
j_gene: TRBJ2-1
abundance: NA
CDR3aa: CASSPRLDNSYNEQFF
CDR3nt: TGTGCCAGCAGCCCCCGACTAGACAACTCCTACAATGAGCAGTTCTTC

d_gene: NA
v_gene: TRBV19
j_gene: TRBJ1-1
abundance: NA
CDR3aa: CASRLQAGTEAFF
CDR3nt: TGTGCCAGTAGATTACAGGCGGGGACTGAAGCTTTCTTT

d_gene: NA
v_gene: TRBV5-1
j_gene: TRBJ1-2
abundance: few
CDR3aa: CASSFTGDYGYTF
CDR3nt: TGCGCCAGCAGCTTCACGGGGGACTATGGCTACACCTTC

d_gene: NA
v_gene: TRBV6-5
j_gene: TRBJ1-5
abundance: NA
CDR3aa: CASRRGSSNQPQHF
CDR3nt: TGTGCCAGCAGGCGGGGGTCGAGCAATCAGCCCCAGCATTTT

d_gene: NA
v_gene: TRBV6-1
j_gene: TRBJ1-1
abundance: NA
CDR3aa: CASSEGGGWAEAFF
CDR3nt: TGTGCCAGCAGTGAGGGGGGGGGATGGGCTGAAGCTTTCTTT

d_gene: NA
v_gene: TRBV29-1
j_gene: TRBJ2-1
abundance: NA
CDR3aa: CSVEDQRDRDEQFF
CDR3nt: TGCAGCGTTGAAGATCAAAGAGATCGGGATGAGCAGTTCTTC